Each of the 26 T cell receptor beta chains below was sequenced from the same sample in a study of control samples from healthy donors and cancer patients. Data came from immunoSEQ multiplex PCR; TCRdb stores just in-frame clones and leaves some out. The sample consists of more than 50,000 clones, roughly 85% of them appearing once. Sample: blood. These receptors were obtained from a middle-aged man in good health.

J is TRBJ1-1 and V is TRBV7-8, with 8 nucleotides matching TRBD1. With V trimmed by 5 bases and J by 4 bases, 3 bases remained unmatched. CDR1 and CDR2 (germline): SGHVS, FQNEAQ. The CDR3 has 13 residues. DNA for the CDR3: TGTGCCAGCAGCCGTACAGGGGGCACTGAAGCTTTCTTT. It codes for CASSRTGGTEAFF. Full variable domain (rest looked up from reference TRBV7-8 and TRBJ1-1): GAGVSQSPRYKVAKRGQDVALRCDPISGHVSLFWYQQALGQGPEFLTYFQNEAQLDKSGLPSDRFFAERPEGSVSTLKIQRTQQEDSAVYLCASSRTGGTEAFFGQGTRLTVV.

V and J are TRBV27 and TRBJ2-1; D may be TRBD1 (6 bases). V was pared by 6 bases and J by 10 bases, with 19 bases between. Germline V gene sequence: CDR1 MNHEY, CDR2 SMNVEV (reference sequence). CDR3 length: 14 amino acids. CDR3: CASSLVGAAREQFF. The CDR3 bases are TGTGCCAGCAGCCTTGTGGGGGCGGCGAGGGAGCAGTTCTTC.

Comments on this clone: At the DNA level, this CDR3 is encoded by other sequences in the same sample as well. The chain recombines TRBV12-5 with TRBJ1-5; D not resolved. Germline lookup yields CDR1 LGHNT and CDR2 FRNRAP. This CDR3 region has 11 residues. V lost 6 bases and J 5 bases, leaving 5 bases between the germline ends. As DNA, the CDR3 is TGTGCTAGTGGCCTTGATCAGCCCCAGCATTTT. It translates to CASGLDQPQHF.

V gene TRBV24-1 combines with J gene TRBJ2-3; D is possibly TRBD2 (5 bases). Per the germline V gene, CDR1 is KGHDR and CDR2 is SFDVKD. The CDR3 has 13 residues. Trimming pared 6 bases from V and 4 bases from J, leaving 10 bases between. Here the CDR3 reads CATSQAGADTQYF. CDR3 coding DNA: TGTGCCACCAGTCAGGCCGGGGCAGATACGCAGTATTTT.

In DNA, the CDR3 is TGCGCCAGCAGCCCGGGACGGTCCGGGAGCACTGAAGCTTTCTTT. Protein: CASSPGRSGSTEAFF. The chain uses TRBV5-1 and TRBJ1-1, with D possibly TRBD1 on 5 matching bases. The CDR3 is 15 amino acids. The V end lost 4 bases, the J end lost 4 bases, and 17 bases lay between the germline ends. Germline lookup yields CDR1 SGHRS and CDR2 YFSETQ.

J is TRBJ1-1 and V is TRBV6-2 or TRBV6-3, with D uncertain. The CDR3 has 13 residues. CDR1 MNHEY and CDR2 SVGEGT come from the germline V gene. Trimming left V 6 bases short and J 6 bases short, with 14 bases between. The CDR3 sequence: CASSHRSLAEAFF. For the CDR3, the DNA is TGTGCCAGCAGCCACCGATCCTTGGCTGAAGCTTTCTTT.

The chain carries TRBV2 and TRBJ2-1, with 7 bases fitting TRBD1. Trimming took 5 bases from V and 4 from J; bases not matched to a gene: 5. This CDR3 is built from 14 residues. The V gene's germline CDR1 is SNHLY and CDR2 FYNNEI. The DNA for the CDR3 is TGTGCCAGCAGTCGACAGGGAGTGTACAATGAGCAGTTCTTC. As protein: CASSRQGVYNEQFF.

This chain joins TRBV29-1 and TRBJ2-7; 12 bases match TRBD2. The CDR3 is made up of 14 amino acids. J gave up 7 bases and V 4 bases, and 8 bases lay outside the gene matches. From germline, CDR1 is SQVTM and CDR2 ANQGSEA. The CDR3 region is CSVGTSGASGEQYF. DNA for the CDR3: TGCAGCGTTGGGACTAGCGGGGCTTCGGGGGAGCAGTACTTC.

The CDR3 loop is CASTQTKQGTEAFF. In nucleotides, the CDR3 is TGTGCCAGCACCCAAACAAAACAGGGGACTGAAGCTTTCTTT. The chain joins TRBV6-6 to TRBJ1-1; 7 nucleotides align to TRBD1. V was clipped by 7 bases and J by 5 bases; unmatched bases: 10. This CDR3 region has 14 residues. Germline lookup yields CDR1 MNHNY and CDR2 SVGAGI (reference sequence).

The sample holds one count of this clone. J is TRBJ1-5 and V is TRBV7-2, with 8 nucleotides matching TRBD1. CDR3 length: 16 amino acids. Per germline, CDR1 SGHTA and CDR2 FQGNSA. The ends lost 5 bases at V and 4 bases at J; junction bases unmatched: 10. CDR3 region: CASSPRTGYANQPQHF. CDR3 DNA: TGTGCCAGCAGCCCAAGGACAGGGTATGCAAATCAGCCCCAGCATTTT.

The chain has TRBV27 and TRBJ2-1; D is possibly TRBD1 or TRBD2 (5 bases each). V was shortened by 3 bases and J by 8 bases, with 11 bases between the two germline ends. This CDR3 has 13 residues. The germline gives CDR1 MNHEY, CDR2 SMNVEV (reference sequence). The CDR3 sequence is CASSFGGVDEQFF. CDR3 DNA sequence: TGTGCCAGCAGTTTTGGGGGTGTCGATGAGCAGTTCTTC.

This chain links TRBV12-3 or TRBV12-4 with TRBJ2-1; 8 bases match TRBD2. The CDR3 totals 13 residues. The V gene end was trimmed by 1 base and the J gene end by 9 bases; junction bases not matched to a gene: 2. The CDR3 DNA is TGTGCCAGCAGTTTAGGGACTAGCATTGAGCAGTTCTTC. Its translation is CASSLGTSIEQFF.

V is TRBV28 and J is TRBJ1-2, with D possibly TRBD1 on 6 matching bases. V lost 5 bases and J lost 6, with 19 bases in between. Germline values: CDR1 MDHEN, CDR2 SYDVKM. CDR3 size: 15 residues. The CDR3 is CASSILDKRGNGYTF. CDR3 coding DNA: TGTGCCAGCAGTATACTCGACAAAAGGGGGAATGGCTACACCTTC.

V usage is TRBV23-1 and J usage is TRBJ1-2; possibly TRBD1 for D (5 bases). TRBV23-1 is an ORF for which the function is uncertain. This CDR3 has 16 residues. Between the trimmed V and J ends, which lost 0 bases and 4 bases, there was a span of 15 bases. This CDR3 reads CASSQSPTDTLYGYTF. DNA of the CDR3: TGCGCCAGCAGTCAATCGCCGACAGACACCCTCTATGGCTACACCTTC.

The gene calls are TRBV18 and TRBJ1-5; no reliable D call. Germline assignment: CDR1 KGHSH and CDR2 LQKENI. The CDR3 consists of 16 residues. V was pared by 1 base and J by 7 bases, with 17 bases between. The CDR3 loop is CASSPLNAVSSQPQHF. The CDR3 nucleotides are TGTGCCAGCTCACCACTAAACGCAGTCTCGAGCCAGCCCCAGCATTTT.

The rearrangement links TRBV28 to TRBJ1-5; TRBD1 aligns across 7 bases. Germline trimming cut 7 bases from V and 3 bases from J; bases unmatched to any gene: 9. The germline gives CDR1 MDHEN, CDR2 SYDVKM. The CDR3 runs to 15 residues. As DNA, the CDR3 is TGTGCCAGCAAAAGCCGGGACAGACACAATCAGCCCCAGCATTTT. This sequence encodes CASKSRDRHNQPQHF. Full variable domain (rest looked up from reference TRBV28 and TRBJ1-5): DVKVTQSSRYLVKRTGEKVFLECVQDMDHENMFWYRQDPGLGLRLIYFSYDVKMKEKGDIPEGYSVSREKKERFSLILESASTNQTSMYLCASKSRDRHNQPQHFGDGTRLSIL.

This clone was detected only once. The chain is built from TRBV30 and TRBJ2-7, with a tentative D call TRBD2 (6 bases). The CDR3 is 13 residues long. The germline V and J ends were trimmed by 3 bases and 4 bases, with 13 bases remaining between them. Germline V gives CDR1 GTSNPN, CDR2 SVGIG (reference sequence). CDR3: CAWSLGGRYEQYF. In DNA, the CDR3 is TGTGCCTGGAGCCTCGGGGGACGTTACGAGCAGTACTTC.

The rearrangement uses TRBV30 and TRBJ1-3; D unclear. The germline V gene has CDR1 GTSNPN and CDR2 SVGIG (reference sequence). Trimming cost V 5 bases and J 2 bases, with 4 bases left between them. The CDR3 is 11 residues long. This CDR3 is CAWSTGNTIYF. The CDR3, as DNA: TGTGCCTGGTCGACTGGAAACACCATATATTTT.

As for this clone: An end of the junction does not agree with germline; a read error may underlie this. This rearrangement joins TRBV5-1 to TRBJ2-1; TRBD1 agrees at 7 bases. The CDR3 consists of 15 residues. CDR1 is SGHRS and CDR2 is YFSETQ in the germline V gene. The CDR3 DNA is TGCGCCAGCAGCTTGGAGACAGGGTCCTACAATGAGCAGCTCTTC. It translates to CASSLETGSYNEQLF.

This chain connects TRBV30 to TRBJ1-2; no clear D. This CDR3 spans 13 amino acids. In germline, CDR1 is GTSNPN, CDR2 SVGIG (reference sequence). Between the trimmed V and J ends, which lost 0 bases and 4 bases, there was a span of 9 bases. CDR3 in DNA: TGTGCCTGGAGTGTACAATTCTCCTATGGCTACACCTTC. Translation: CAWSVQFSYGYTF.

The chain employs TRBV2 and TRBJ1-1; possible D gene TRBD1, 6 bases. Deletions cut 5 bases from V and 4 bases from J, with 14 bases between. Germline V CDR1 and CDR2: SNHLY, FYNNEI. The CDR3 runs 14 residues. CDR3 protein: CASSYVGGGTEAFF. The CDR3 coding sequence is TGTGCCAGCAGTTACGTAGGAGGGGGCACTGAAGCTTTCTTT.

This clone was observed a few times. The rearrangement joins TRBV6-5 to TRBJ1-1, with D unclear. This CDR3 is built from 13 residues. V lost 8 bases and J lost 3, with 13 bases in between. Germline CDR1 and CDR2: MNHEY and SVGAGI. For the CDR3, the DNA is TGTGCCAGCGGGCGACGGAAGTACACTGAAGCTTTCTTT. Protein product: CASGRRKYTEAFF.

This sequence joins TRBV18 and TRBJ1-2, with D uncertain. Germline V gene data show CDR1 as KGHSH and CDR2 as LQKENI. V was pared by 3 bases and J by 4 bases, with 18 bases between. This CDR3 spans 16 amino acids. The DNA of the CDR3 is TGTGCCAGCTCACCTACATTACAAGGGCCGGGCTATGGCTACACCTTC. This codes for CASSPTLQGPGYGYTF. Drawing the rest from reference TRBV18 and TRBJ1-2, the complete variable domain is NAGVMQNPRHLVRRRGQEARLRCSPMKGHSHVYWYRQLPEEGLKFMVYLQKENIIDESGMPKERFSAEFPKEGPSILRIQQVVRGDSAAYFCASSPTLQGPGYGYTFGSGTRLTVV.

The chain recombines TRBV4-3 with TRBJ2-5; no firm D call. The CDR3 extends over 14 amino acids. V was pared by 0 bases and J by 1 base, with 6 bases between. CDR1 and CDR2 (germline): LGHNA, YSLEER. CDR3 sequence reads: CASSQDNSQETQYF. The CDR3 DNA is TGCGCCAGCAGCCAAGACAACAGCCAAGAGACCCAGTACTTC.

The chain carries TRBV28 and TRBJ1-6, with a possible D match to TRBD1 (6 bases). Germline lookup yields CDR1 MDHEN and CDR2 SYDVKM. The V end lost 2 bases, the J end lost 11 bases, and 10 bases lay between the germline ends. The CDR3 spans 13 residues. The CDR3 DNA follows: TGTGCCAGCAGTTTAGGGGGCCAGGCACCCCTCCACTTT. This sequence encodes CASSLGGQAPLHF.

This chain links TRBV28 with TRBJ1-2; 7 bases agree with TRBD1. V lost 6 bases and J lost 3; bases outside the gene matches: 1. The CDR3 is made up of 12 amino acids. Germline-derived CDR1 and CDR2 are MDHEN and SYDVKM. The DNA of the CDR3 is TGTGCCAGCAGGCAGGGGGACTATGGCTACACCTTC. Translated: CASRQGDYGYTF.